These T cell receptor beta chains were read from a single sample in a study of cytomegalovirus exposure and HLA in healthy donors. Assay: immunoSEQ multiplex PCR; the TCRdb copy retains only in-frame clones and omits some. In the table there are 140,000 to 150,000 clones, roughly 80% of which are singletons. Sequenced input: PBMCs. These receptors all stem from a female donor in good health and CMV-seronegative. CDR3s include the opening cysteine and the closing phenylalanine or tryptophan. Fields, in order: V gene, D gene, J gene, clone size, CDR3 protein, CDR3 DNA. The D gene is left open where the match is weak. Rows may omit the clone size; those that give it use once, few, many or a size class.

v_gene: TRBV4-1; d_gene: .; j_gene: TRBJ1-5; abundance: .; CDR3aa: CASSRDGSAGQPQHF; CDR3nt: TGCGCCAGCAGCCGAGACGGGTCCGCGGGACAGCCCCAGCATTTT
v_gene: TRBV6-4; d_gene: .; j_gene: TRBJ1-1; abundance: few; CDR3aa: CASSESINTEAFF; CDR3nt: TGTGCCAGCAGTGAGTCCATTAACACTGAAGCTTTCTTT
v_gene: TRBV6-4; d_gene: .; j_gene: TRBJ1-5; abundance: .; CDR3aa: CASSDSPVYKFSSNQPQHF; CDR3nt: TGTGCCAGCAGTGACTCCCCGGTATATAAATTTAGTAGCAATCAGCCCCAGCATTTT
v_gene: TRBV10-3; d_gene: TRBD2; j_gene: TRBJ2-1; abundance: .; CDR3aa: CAISVRLAGGEYNEQFF; CDR3nt: TGTGCCATCAGTGTGCGGCTAGCGGGAGGGGAATACAATGAGCAGTTCTTC
v_gene: TRBV5-8; d_gene: .; j_gene: TRBJ2-5; abundance: .; CDR3aa: CASSFLLAQQETQYF; CDR3nt: TGTGCCAGCAGCTTTCTTTTGGCACAGCAAGAGACCCAGTACTTC
v_gene: TRBV11-2; d_gene: .; j_gene: TRBJ1-3; abundance: .; CDR3aa: CASSSRRDLSGNTIYF; CDR3nt: TGTGCCAGCAGCTCTCGGAGGGACCTCTCTGGAAACACCATATATTTT
v_gene: TRBV6-6; d_gene: TRBD2; j_gene: TRBJ2-7; abundance: .; CDR3aa: CASSSPWTSGRGEQYF; CDR3nt: TGTGCCAGCAGTTCACCCTGGACTAGCGGGAGAGGGGAGCAGTACTTC
v_gene: TRBV6-5; d_gene: TRBD1; j_gene: TRBJ1-1; abundance: few; CDR3aa: CASSYPGQTHLTEAFF; CDR3nt: TGTGCCAGCAGTTACCCGGGACAGACCCACCTCACTGAAGCTTTCTTT
v_gene: TRBV28; d_gene: .; j_gene: TRBJ1-5; abundance: .; CDR3aa: CASSRNTGIGNQPQHF; CDR3nt: TGTGCCAGCAGCCGAAACACAGGGATAGGGAATCAGCCCCAGCATTTT
v_gene: TRBV9; d_gene: TRBD1; j_gene: TRBJ1-2; abundance: .; CDR3aa: CASSFQGGQGNYGYTF; CDR3nt: TGTGCCAGCAGCTTTCAGGGGGGACAGGGAAACTATGGCTACACCTTC
v_gene: TRBV10-3; d_gene: .; j_gene: TRBJ1-1; abundance: .; CDR3aa: CAISRDSNTEAFF; CDR3nt: TGTGCCATTAGCAGGGACTCGAACACTGAAGCTTTCTTT
v_gene: TRBV19; d_gene: TRBD2; j_gene: TRBJ2-5; abundance: .; CDR3aa: CASNLRGLATRETQYF; CDR3nt: TGTGCCAGTAATCTCAGGGGACTAGCGACAAGGGAGACCCAGTACTTC
v_gene: TRBV14; d_gene: TRBD2; j_gene: TRBJ2-5; abundance: once; CDR3aa: CASSLLAGINQETQYF; CDR3nt: TGTGCCAGCAGCCTACTAGCGGGGATTAATCAAGAGACCCAGTACTTC
v_gene: TRBV19; d_gene: TRBD1; j_gene: TRBJ1-6; abundance: .; CDR3aa: CASSTHGQGAKNSPLHF; CDR3nt: TGTGCCAGTAGTACCCACGGACAGGGGGCGAAAAATTCACCCCTCCACTTT
v_gene: TRBV30; d_gene: .; j_gene: TRBJ1-2; abundance: .; CDR3aa: CAWNGRVGYGYTF; CDR3nt: TGTGCCTGGAATGGCAGGGTGGGCTATGGCTACACCTTC
v_gene: TRBV6-1; d_gene: TRBD2; j_gene: TRBJ2-1; abundance: few; CDR3aa: CASSATSGFPLYNEQFF; CDR3nt: TGTGCCAGCAGTGCAACTAGCGGATTTCCCCTTTACAATGAGCAGTTCTTC